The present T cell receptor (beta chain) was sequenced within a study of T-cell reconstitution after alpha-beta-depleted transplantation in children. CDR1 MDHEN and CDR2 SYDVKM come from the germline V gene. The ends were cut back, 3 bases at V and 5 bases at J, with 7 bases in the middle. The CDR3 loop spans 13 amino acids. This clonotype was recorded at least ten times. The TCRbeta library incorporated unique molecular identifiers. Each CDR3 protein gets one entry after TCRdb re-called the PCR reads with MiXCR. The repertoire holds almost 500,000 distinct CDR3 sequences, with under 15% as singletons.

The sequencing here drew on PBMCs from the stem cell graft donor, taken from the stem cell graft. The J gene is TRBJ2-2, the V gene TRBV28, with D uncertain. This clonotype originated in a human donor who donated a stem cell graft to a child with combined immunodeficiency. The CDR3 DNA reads TGTGCCAGCAGTTTTGTAAGAACCGGGGAGCTGTTTTTT. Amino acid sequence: CASSFVRTGELFF.